A selection of T cell receptor beta chains follows, all from one sample in a study of cytomegalovirus exposure and HLA in healthy donors. Clones were sequenced by immunoSEQ multiplex PCR, and TCRdb holds only the in-frame ones, with some missing. The data show approximately 160,000 clones, with less than 90% seen just once and 2% to 2.5% held by the top ten. The sample comprised PBMCs. These receptors all come from a woman in her late teens or twenties in good health and CMV-seronegative. The CDR3 runs from the conserved cysteine through the conserved F or W. Each record gives: V gene, J gene, D gene, clone size, CDR3 protein, CDR3 DNA. The D gene is left open where the match is weak. For some rows the clone size is stated as once, few or many, or as a class when expanded; others skip it.

>TRBV5-6|TRBJ1-1|TRBD1|-
CASSLSGTDPPEAFF
TGTGCCAGCAGCCTCTCCGGGACAGACCCCCCTGAAGCTTTCTTT
>TRBV6-5|TRBJ1-2|-|-
CASSYHRTVGYTF
TGTGCCAGCAGTTACCACAGGACAGTTGGCTACACCTTC
>TRBV7-2|TRBJ2-7|TRBD1|-
CASSGNRGSEKQYF
TGTGCCAGCAGCGGGAACAGGGGATCTGAGAAGCAGTACTTC
>TRBV15|TRBJ2-1|-|few
CATSGTGGNEQFF
TGTGCCACCAGCGGGACTGGCGGGAACGAGCAGTTCTTC
>TRBV6-5|TRBJ1-2|-|-
CASSSRGWSYGYTF
TGTGCCAGCAGTTCCAGGGGTTGGAGCTATGGCTACACCTTC
>TRBV21-1|TRBJ1-4|-|-
CASSKTPWWEADEKLFF
TGTGCCAGCAGCAAAACCCCGTGGTGGGAGGCGGATGAAAAACTGTTTTTT
>TRBV19|TRBJ2-1|TRBD1|-
CASSIGGQAHEQFF
TGTGCCAGTAGTATTGGTGGACAGGCCCATGAGCAGTTCTTC
>TRBV5-4|TRBJ1-2|-|-
CASSLRLPFRYGYTF
TGTGCCAGCAGCTTGCGTCTGCCCTTTCGGTATGGCTACACCTTC
>TRBV5-1|TRBJ1-2|TRBD1|-
CASSLQTGGHGYTF
TGCGCCAGCAGCTTACAAACAGGGGGTCATGGCTACACCTTC
>TRBV5-4|TRBJ2-7|TRBD1|-
CASSLPGQGAYEQYF
TGTGCCAGCAGCTTGCCGGGACAGGGGGCGTACGAGCAGTACTTC
>TRBV6-6|TRBJ2-2|-|once
CASSYGPTGELFF
TGTGCCAGCAGTTATGGCCCCACCGGGGAGCTGTTTTTT
>TRBV4-3|TRBJ2-3|TRBD2|once
CASSQDVPRAGEITDTQYF
TGCGCCAGCAGCCAAGATGTCCCACGCGCGGGAGAGATCACAGATACGCAGTATTTT
>TRBV18|TRBJ1-1|TRBD1|-
CASSPVDRGGTEAFF
TGTGCCAGCTCACCAGTGGACAGGGGTGGGACTGAAGCTTTCTTT
>TRBV10-3|TRBJ1-5|TRBD1|-
CAISRTGDNQPQHF
TGTGCCATCAGCCGGACAGGGGACAATCAGCCCCAGCATTTT
>TRBV4-2|TRBJ2-7|-|-
CASSQEAGRDYEQYF
TGTGCCAGCAGCCAAGAAGCAGGGCGTGATTACGAGCAGTACTTC
>TRBV18|TRBJ2-7|TRBD1|-
CASSPPGTGPGREQYF
TGTGCCAGCTCACCACCGGGGACAGGGCCAGGAAGAGAGCAGTACTTC
>TRBV27|TRBJ1-1|TRBD1|-
CASSLTGGTEAFF
TGTGCCAGCAGTTTGACAGGGGGCACTGAAGCTTTCTTT
>TRBV5-1|TRBJ2-1|TRBD2|-
CASSLYGGGGRSNEQFF
TGCGCCAGCAGCTTGTACGGCGGCGGGGGGCGCAGCAATGAGCAGTTCTTC
>TRBV9|TRBJ2-7|TRBD1|few
CASSRTGGEQYF
TGTGCCAGCAGCAGAACAGGGGGCGAGCAGTACTTC
>TRBV30|TRBJ1-2|TRBD1|-
CAWSLDRGDYGYTF
TGTGCCTGGAGTCTGGACAGGGGGGACTATGGCTACACCTTC
>TRBV2|TRBJ2-1|TRBD2|-
CASKSTSGVRHEQFF
TGTGCCAGCAAATCTACTAGCGGAGTTCGGCATGAGCAGTTCTTC
>TRBV30|TRBJ1-1|TRBD1|-
CAWSVGGQGGFGAFF
TGTGCCTGGAGTGTAGGAGGACAGGGCGGGTTTGGGGCTTTCTTT
>TRBV7-9|TRBJ2-3|-|-
CASSLGAFGTDTQYF
TGTGCCAGCAGCTTAGGGGCATTCGGCACAGATACGCAGTATTTT
>TRBV4-3|TRBJ2-6|-|-
CASSQEPGSGANVLTF
TGCGCCAGCAGCCAAGAACCAGGGTCTGGGGCCAACGTCCTGACTTTC
>TRBV18|TRBJ2-5|-|-
CASSPSLETQYF
TGTGCCAGCTCACCAAGCCTAGAGACCCAGTACTTC
>TRBV7-9|TRBJ2-5|-|once
CASSLSGLLEETQYF
TGTGCCAGCAGCTTGTCGGGACTTCTCGAAGAGACCCAGTACTTC
>TRBV5-1|TRBJ2-7|TRBD2|-
CASSPSGGLSYEQYF
TGCGCCAGCAGCCCTTCGGGGGGGCTTTCCTACGAGCAGTACTTC
>TRBV21-1|TRBJ1-6|-|-
CASSKAEVFSGTGNSPLHF
TGTGCCAGCAGCAAAGCGGAGGTTTTCAGCGGGACAGGGAATTCACCCCTCCACTTT
>TRBV6-5|TRBJ2-4|TRBD1|-
CASSPWAGGSQYF
TGTGCCAGCAGTCCCTGGGCAGGGGGTAGTCAGTACTTC
>TRBV30|TRBJ1-4|TRBD1|-
CAWSRGQEAEKLFF
TGTGCCTGGAGTAGGGGACAGGAGGCTGAAAAACTGTTTTTT
>TRBV23-1|TRBJ2-7|TRBD1|-
CASSHLDRDEQYF
TGCGCCAGCAGTCATCTAGACAGGGACGAGCAGTACTTC
>TRBV7-2|TRBJ1-1|TRBD1|-
CASTPRAGGVEAFF
TGTGCCAGCACCCCCCGCGCAGGGGGCGTCGAAGCTTTCTTT
>TRBV6-1|TRBJ2-2|TRBD2|-
CASSALLADPGELFF
TGTGCCAGCAGTGCCTTACTAGCGGATCCCGGGGAGCTGTTTTTT
>TRBV5-1|TRBJ2-3|TRBD1|-
CASSYRTGGEDTQYF
TGCGCCAGCAGCTACAGGACAGGGGGAGAAGATACGCAGTATTTT
>TRBV29-1|TRBJ2-5|-|-
CSVEDPLGYDRETQYF
TGCAGCGTTGAAGATCCTTTAGGATACGACAGAGAGACCCAGTACTTC
>TRBV5-4|TRBJ2-7|TRBD1|-
CASSLAGTGLYEQYF
TGTGCCAGCAGCTTGGCCGGGACAGGACTATACGAGCAGTACTTC
>TRBV9|TRBJ2-7|-|-
CASSPHSRDEQYF
TGTGCCAGCAGCCCCCATTCCAGGGACGAGCAGTACTTC
>TRBV30|TRBJ1-4|-|once
CASSRQPSTNEKLFF
TGTGCCTCCTCAAGACAGCCTTCAACTAATGAAAAACTGTTTTTT
>TRBV7-9|TRBJ1-2|-|few
CASNRVSDYGYTF
TGTGCCAGCAACAGGGTGTCCGATTATGGCTACACCTTC
>TRBV27|TRBJ2-7|-|-
CASSLSQGSSYEQYF
TGTGCCAGCAGTTTGAGTCAGGGGAGCTCCTACGAGCAGTACTTC
>TRBV2|TRBJ1-2|TRBD1|-
CASSVGTGGRGNYGYTF
TGTGCCAGCAGTGTTGGGACAGGGGGCAGGGGTAACTATGGCTACACCTTC
>TRBV19|TRBJ1-2|-|-
CASSRQVFFGGYTF
TGTGCCAGTAGTAGACAGGTCTTTTTTGGTGGCTACACCTTC
>TRBV29-1|TRBJ1-3|-|once
CSVREGLGNTIYF
TGCAGCGTTCGAGAGGGTCTCGGAAACACCATATATTTT
>TRBV18|TRBJ2-6|-|once
CASSPSGASSGANVLTF
TGTGCCAGCTCACCATCAGGGGCGAGCTCTGGGGCCAACGTCCTGACTTTC
>TRBV5-1|TRBJ2-7|TRBD1|-
CASSIGTGGYEQYF
TGCGCCAGCAGCATAGGGACAGGGGGCTACGAGCAGTACTTC
>TRBV7-9|TRBJ1-5|-|-
CASSWGDQPQHF
TGTGCCAGCAGCTGGGGGGATCAGCCCCAGCATTTT
>TRBV2|TRBJ1-1|TRBD1|-
CASRRWQGATEAFF
TGTGCCAGCAGGAGGTGGCAGGGGGCCACTGAAGCTTTCTTT
>TRBV6-1|TRBJ1-5|-|-
CASSGDTYQPQHF
TGTGCCAGCAGTGGGGACACTTATCAGCCCCAGCATTTT
>TRBV2|TRBJ2-7|TRBD1|-
CASSEEGAYPYEQYF
TGTGCCAGCAGTGAAGAGGGGGCCTACCCCTACGAGCAGTACTTC
>TRBV7-3|TRBJ2-7|TRBD1|-
CASSSGTGYEQYF
TGTGCCAGCAGCTCCGGGACAGGGTACGAGCAGTACTTC
>TRBV7-9|TRBJ2-7|-|-
CASSLEGTAYEQYF
TGTGCCAGCAGCTTAGAAGGCACAGCCTACGAGCAGTACTTC
>TRBV6-1|TRBJ2-7|TRBD1|-
CASRSEDRGAYEQYF
TGTGCCAGCAGATCCGAGGACAGGGGCGCCTACGAGCAGTACTTC
>TRBV27|TRBJ1-3|-|-
CASEPYYLSGNTIYF
TGTGCCAGCGAACCTTACTACCTCTCTGGAAACACCATATATTTT
>TRBV4-3|TRBJ2-1|TRBD1|-
CASSQYRGQYNEQFF
TGCGCCAGCAGCCAATACAGGGGACAATACAATGAGCAGTTCTTC
>TRBV29-1|TRBJ2-1|TRBD2|-
CSATTSGDYNEQFF
TGCAGCGCCACCACTAGCGGGGATTACAATGAGCAGTTCTTC
>TRBV2|TRBJ2-5|-|-
CASSEALARQTQYF
TGTGCCAGCAGTGAAGCGCTGGCCCGTCAGACCCAGTACTTC
>TRBV15|TRBJ1-1|TRBD1|-
CATSLYGTDEAFF
TGTGCCACCAGCTTATACGGGACAGATGAAGCTTTCTTT
>TRBV7-8|TRBJ1-2|TRBD1|-
CASDSGQAGIEDGYTF
TGTGCCAGCGATTCGGGACAGGCTGGGATCGAGGATGGCTACACCTTC
>TRBV7-2|TRBJ2-7|-|-
CASSTAPGSYEQYF
TGTGCCAGCAGTACTGCCCCGGGCTCCTACGAGCAGTACTTC
>TRBV4-1|TRBJ2-7|TRBD2|-
CASSRTSAYEQYF
TGCGCCAGCAGCCGGACTAGCGCCTACGAGCAGTACTTC